What follows are 11 T cell receptor beta chains derived from one specimen sequenced in a study of blood T cell repertoires in COVID-19. The method was immunoSEQ multiplex PCR; TCRdb's version includes in-frame clones alone and lacks a portion of them. Here the sample spans around 140,000 clones, more than 60% being singletons. Sequencing was performed on peripheral blood. The receptor source for this set is a woman in her fifties or sixties with active or convalescent COVID-19.

This sequence joins TRBV12-3 or TRBV12-4 and TRBJ2-7; no clear D gene. V was clipped by 2 bases and J by 6 bases, with 5 bases between them. The CDR3 has 11 amino acids. DNA for the CDR3: TGTGCCAGCAGTTTAAGCTCCGAGCAGTACTTC. It encodes CASSLSSEQYF.

The chain uses TRBV7-9 and TRBJ1-5; a weak D match, TRBD1 (6 bases). CDR1 and CDR2 (germline): SEHNR, FQNEAQ (reference sequence). The CDR3 covers 15 residues. V shed 0 bases and J shed 2 bases, with 8 bases lying between them. The CDR3 is CASSLAPGGNQPQHF. CDR3 DNA sequence: TGTGCCAGCAGCTTAGCCCCAGGGGGCAATCAGCCCCAGCATTTT.

This chain connects TRBV4-3 to TRBJ2-1; 8 nucleotides match TRBD1. The ends lost 3 bases at V and 4 bases at J; junction bases unmatched: 5. CDR1 and CDR2 from the germline V gene are LGHNA and YSLEER. This CDR3 contains 15 residues. The CDR3 sequence is CASSHWTGKYNEQFF. The CDR3 DNA reads as TGCGCCAGCAGCCATTGGACAGGGAAATACAATGAGCAGTTCTTC.

The chain combines TRBV7-2 with TRBJ2-2; TRBD1 aligns across 7 bases. The V gene end was trimmed by 6 bases and the J gene end by 6 bases; junction bases not matched to a gene: 7. Germline V CDR1 and CDR2: SGHTA, FQGNSA. This CDR3 is 14 amino acids long. CDR3 bases: TGTGCCAGCAGTCGGGACAGCGTCTCCGGGGAGCTGTTTTTT. Amino acids: CASSRDSVSGELFF.

This clone was observed a single time. The chain is built from TRBV6-5 and TRBJ1-2, with 7 nucleotides matching TRBD1. This CDR3 comprises 13 residues. Per germline, CDR1 MNHEY and CDR2 SVGAGI. The trim removed 5 bases at V and 8 bases at J, leaving 8 bases unmatched. The CDR3 nucleotides read TGTGCCAGCAGTAGACAGGGAACAGGCGGCTACACCTTC. Encoded protein: CASSRQGTGGYTF.

The chain joins TRBV6-4 to TRBJ2-1; 11 bases are a match to TRBD2. Germline V gene lookup returns CDR1 MRHNA and CDR2 SNTAGT. CDR3 size: 16 residues. V trimming: 4 bases; J trimming: 4 bases; junction bases outside the gene matches: 6. CDR3 amino acids: CASSVQGLAAYNEQFF. CDR3 nucleotides: TGTGCCAGCAGTGTCCAGGGACTAGCGGCTTACAATGAGCAGTTCTTC.

This chain joins TRBV6-5 and TRBJ2-7; D might be TRBD1 (6 bases). Trimming took 5 bases from V and 3 from J, leaving 14 bases between them. The germline V gene encodes CDR1 MNHEY and CDR2 SVGAGI. The CDR3 consists of 14 residues. The CDR3 is CASSPLDRFYEQYF. In DNA form, the CDR3 reads TGTGCCAGCAGTCCTCTAGACAGGTTCTACGAGCAGTACTTC.

The chain is built from TRBV4-3 and TRBJ2-2; TRBD2 matches at 7 bases. The CDR3 is made up of 16 amino acids. After removal of 0 bases from V and 7 bases from J, the junction contained 8 bases not matched to a gene. Germline V lookup: CDR1 LGHNA, CDR2 YSLEER. The CDR3 sequence: CASSQDRNPGGGELFF. In nucleotides, the CDR3 is TGCGCCAGCAGCCAAGATAGAAACCCGGGGGGCGGGGAGCTGTTTTTT.

The J gene is TRBJ2-1, the V gene TRBV30; 9 bases agree with TRBD2. V shed 1 base, J shed 2 bases, and the junction held 3 bases outside the gene matches. The CDR3 has 15 amino acids. In germline, CDR1 is GTSNPN, CDR2 SVGIG (reference sequence). The DNA for the CDR3 is TGTGCCTGGAGTGAGACTAGCGGTACCTACAATGAGCAGTTCTTC. It translates to CAWSETSGTYNEQFF.

The J gene is TRBJ1-6, the V gene TRBV5-1, with 7 bases lining up with TRBD1. The CDR3 runs 14 residues. Germline assignment: CDR1 SGHRS and CDR2 YFSETQ. After removal of 4 bases from V and 9 bases from J, the junction contained 7 bases not matched to a gene. The CDR3 coding sequence is TGCGCCAGCAGCCCTGGGACAGATGGTTCACCCCTCCACTTT. Translating it yields CASSPGTDGSPLHF. The full variable domain, rest sourced from reference TRBV5-1 and TRBJ1-6, is KAGVTQTPRYLIKTRGQQVTLSCSPISGHRSVSWYQQTPGQGLQFLFEYFSETQRNKGNFPGRFSGRQFSNSRSEMNVSTLELGDSALYLCASSPGTDGSPLHFGNGTRLTVT.

This clone was counted only a few times. CDR3 DNA sequence: TGTGCCACCCGCGCGACGGGAAGGGAGCCCCAGCATTTT. This codes for CATRATGREPQHF. The gene calls are TRBV12-3 or TRBV12-4 and TRBJ1-5; D remains unclear. V was shortened by 10 bases and J by 8 bases, with 18 bases between the two germline ends. The CDR3 is 13 amino acids.